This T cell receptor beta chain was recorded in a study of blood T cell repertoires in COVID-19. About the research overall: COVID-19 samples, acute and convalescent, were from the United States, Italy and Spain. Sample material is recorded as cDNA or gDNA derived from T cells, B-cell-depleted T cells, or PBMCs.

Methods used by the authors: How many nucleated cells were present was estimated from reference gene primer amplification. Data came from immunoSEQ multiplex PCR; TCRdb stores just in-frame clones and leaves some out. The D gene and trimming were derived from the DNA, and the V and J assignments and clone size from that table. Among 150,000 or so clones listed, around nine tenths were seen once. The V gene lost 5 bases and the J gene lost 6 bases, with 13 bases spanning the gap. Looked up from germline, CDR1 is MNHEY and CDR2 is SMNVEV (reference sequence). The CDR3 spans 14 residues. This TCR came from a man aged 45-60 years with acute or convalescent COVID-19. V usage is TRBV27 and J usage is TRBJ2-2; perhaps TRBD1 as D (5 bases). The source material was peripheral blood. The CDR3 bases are TGTGCCAGCAGTCACCGACAGATTTCCGGGGAGCTGTTTTTT. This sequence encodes CASSHRQISGELFF.